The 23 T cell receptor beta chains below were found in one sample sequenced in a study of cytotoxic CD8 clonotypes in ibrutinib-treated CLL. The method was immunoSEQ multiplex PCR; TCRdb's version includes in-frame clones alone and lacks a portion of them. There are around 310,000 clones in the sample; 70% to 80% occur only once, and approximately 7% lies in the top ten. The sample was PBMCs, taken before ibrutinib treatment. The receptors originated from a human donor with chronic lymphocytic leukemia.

The CDR3 nucleotides are TGTGCCAGCAGCTCCGTATCCCTGACAGGGTTCAATAGCAATCAGCCCCAGCATTTT. This encodes CASSSVSLTGFNSNQPQHF. This rearrangement joins TRBV7-9 to TRBJ1-5, with 7 bases that match TRBD1. Per the germline V gene, CDR1 is SEHNR and CDR2 is FQNEAQ (reference sequence). The length of the CDR3 is 19 residues. The junction had 15 bases not matched to a gene; V was cut back by 4 bases and J by 0 bases.

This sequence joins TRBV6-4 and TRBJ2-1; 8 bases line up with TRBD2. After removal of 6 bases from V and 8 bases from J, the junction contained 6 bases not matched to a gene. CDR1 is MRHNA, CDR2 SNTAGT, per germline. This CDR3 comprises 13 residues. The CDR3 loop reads CASRLSGSYEQFF. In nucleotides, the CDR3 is TGTGCCAGCAGACTCAGCGGGAGCTATGAGCAGTTCTTC.

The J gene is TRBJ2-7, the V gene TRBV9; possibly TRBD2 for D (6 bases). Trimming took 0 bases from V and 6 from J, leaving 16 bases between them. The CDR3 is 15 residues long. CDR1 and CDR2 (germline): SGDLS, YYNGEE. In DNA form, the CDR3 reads TGTGCCAGCAGCGTAGGAATAGCGGACTTTACCGAGCAGTACTTC. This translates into CASSVGIADFTEQYF.

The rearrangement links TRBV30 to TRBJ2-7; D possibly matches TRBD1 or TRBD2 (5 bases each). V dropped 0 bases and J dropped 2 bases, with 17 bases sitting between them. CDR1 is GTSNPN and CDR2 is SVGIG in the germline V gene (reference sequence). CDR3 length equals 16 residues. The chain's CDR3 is CAWSVGPPTGPYEQYF. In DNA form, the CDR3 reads TGTGCCTGGAGTGTTGGACCCCCGACGGGGCCCTACGAGCAGTACTTC.

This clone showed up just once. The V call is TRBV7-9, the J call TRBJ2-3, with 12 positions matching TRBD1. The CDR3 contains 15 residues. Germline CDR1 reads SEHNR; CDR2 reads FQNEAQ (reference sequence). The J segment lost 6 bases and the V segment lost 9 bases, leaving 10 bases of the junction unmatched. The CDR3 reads CARNRPGQGADTQYF. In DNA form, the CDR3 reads TGTGCCAGAAATCGACCGGGACAGGGGGCGGATACGCAGTATTTT.

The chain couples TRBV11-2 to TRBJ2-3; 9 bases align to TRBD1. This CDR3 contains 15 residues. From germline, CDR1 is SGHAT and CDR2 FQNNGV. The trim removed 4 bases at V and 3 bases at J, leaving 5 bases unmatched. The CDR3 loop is CASSSQGARTDTQYF. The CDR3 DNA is TGTGCCAGCAGCTCACAGGGGGCTAGGACAGATACGCAGTATTTT.

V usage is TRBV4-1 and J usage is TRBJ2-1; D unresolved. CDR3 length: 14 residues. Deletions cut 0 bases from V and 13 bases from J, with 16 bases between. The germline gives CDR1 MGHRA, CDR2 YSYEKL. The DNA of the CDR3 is TGCGCCAGCAGCCAAGATCCCTTTATCCAGCTCCAGTTCTTC. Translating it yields CASSQDPFIQLQFF.

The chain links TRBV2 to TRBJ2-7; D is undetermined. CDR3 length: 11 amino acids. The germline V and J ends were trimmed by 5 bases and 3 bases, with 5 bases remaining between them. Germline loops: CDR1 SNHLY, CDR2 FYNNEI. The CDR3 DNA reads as TGTGCCAGCAGTAAGATCTACGAGCAGTACTTC. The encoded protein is CASSKIYEQYF.

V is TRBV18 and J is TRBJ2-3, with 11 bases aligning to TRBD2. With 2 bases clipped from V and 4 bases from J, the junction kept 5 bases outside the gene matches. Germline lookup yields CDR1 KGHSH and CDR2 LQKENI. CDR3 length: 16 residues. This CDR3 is CASSPLAGGPADTQYF. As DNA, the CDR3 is TGTGCCAGCTCACCATTAGCGGGAGGGCCCGCAGATACGCAGTATTTT.

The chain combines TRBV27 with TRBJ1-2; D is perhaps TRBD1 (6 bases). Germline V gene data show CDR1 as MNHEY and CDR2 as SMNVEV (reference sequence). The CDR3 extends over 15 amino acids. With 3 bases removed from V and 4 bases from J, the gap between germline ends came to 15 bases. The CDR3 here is CASSFRTEGVYGYTF. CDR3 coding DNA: TGTGCCAGCAGTTTTCGGACAGAAGGAGTCTATGGCTACACCTTC.

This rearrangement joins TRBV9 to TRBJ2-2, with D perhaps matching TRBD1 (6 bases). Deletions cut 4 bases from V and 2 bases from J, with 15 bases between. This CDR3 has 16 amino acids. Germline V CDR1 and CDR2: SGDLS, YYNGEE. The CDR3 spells CASSFSNRANTGELFF. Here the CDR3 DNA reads TGTGCCAGCAGCTTTTCTAACAGGGCAAACACCGGGGAGCTGTTTTTT.

The CDR3 here is CASSVRIGTDTQYF. CDR3 nucleotide sequence: TGTGCCAGCAGCGTAAGAATCGGCACAGATACGCAGTATTTT. The chain uses TRBV9 and TRBJ2-3; D is undetermined. Germline CDR1 and CDR2: SGDLS and YYNGEE. Trimming left V 1 base short and J 1 base short, with 7 bases between. The CDR3 has 14 amino acids.

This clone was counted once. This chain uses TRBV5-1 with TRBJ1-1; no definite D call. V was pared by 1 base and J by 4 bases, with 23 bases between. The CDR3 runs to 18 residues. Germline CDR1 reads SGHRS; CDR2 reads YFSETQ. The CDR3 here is CASSLNGQVSTLGTEAFF. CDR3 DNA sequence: TGCGCCAGCAGCTTGAACGGGCAGGTGTCAACTTTGGGCACTGAAGCTTTCTTT. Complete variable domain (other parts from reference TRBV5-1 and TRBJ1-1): KAGVTQTPRYLIKTRGQQVTLSCSPISGHRSVSWYQQTPGQGLQFLFEYFSETQRNKGNFPGRFSGRQFSNSRSEMNVSTLELGDSALYLCASSLNGQVSTLGTEAFFGQGTRLTVV.

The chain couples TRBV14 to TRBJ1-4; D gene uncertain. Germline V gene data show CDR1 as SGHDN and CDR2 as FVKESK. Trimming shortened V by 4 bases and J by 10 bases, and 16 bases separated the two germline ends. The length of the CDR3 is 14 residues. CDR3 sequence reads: CASSLSVEGGKLFF. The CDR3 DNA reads TGTGCCAGCAGCCTGTCTGTGGAGGGAGGAAAACTGTTTTTT.

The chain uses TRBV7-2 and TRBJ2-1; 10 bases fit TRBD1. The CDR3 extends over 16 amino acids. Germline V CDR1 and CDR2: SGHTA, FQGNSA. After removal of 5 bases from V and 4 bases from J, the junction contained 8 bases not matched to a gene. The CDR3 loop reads CASSPRQGAVYNEQFF. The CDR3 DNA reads TGTGCCAGCAGCCCCCGACAGGGGGCGGTTTACAATGAGCAGTTCTTC.

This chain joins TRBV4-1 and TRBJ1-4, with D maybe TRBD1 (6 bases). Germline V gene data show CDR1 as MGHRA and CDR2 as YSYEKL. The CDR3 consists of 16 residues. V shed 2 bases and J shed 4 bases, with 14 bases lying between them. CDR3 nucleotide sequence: TGCGCCAGCAGCCAAAGGACCGGGACAAGTAATGAAAAACTGTTTTTT. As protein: CASSQRTGTSNEKLFF.

The CDR3, as DNA: TGTGCCAGCAGCTTACAACTAGCGGCAGAAAACATTCAGTACTTC. It encodes CASSLQLAAENIQYF. This chain joins TRBV7-9 and TRBJ2-4; TRBD2 matches at 8 bases. J gave up 5 bases and V 2 bases, and 5 bases lay outside the gene matches. The CDR3 extends over 15 amino acids. In germline, CDR1 is SEHNR, CDR2 FQNEAQ (reference sequence).

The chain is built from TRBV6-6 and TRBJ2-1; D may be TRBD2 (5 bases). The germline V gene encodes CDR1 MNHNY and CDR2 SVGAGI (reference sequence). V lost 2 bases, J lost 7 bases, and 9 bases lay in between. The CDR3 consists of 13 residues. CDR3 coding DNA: TGTGCCAGCAGTTACACTAGTCAAAATGAGCAGTTCTTC. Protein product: CASSYTSQNEQFF.

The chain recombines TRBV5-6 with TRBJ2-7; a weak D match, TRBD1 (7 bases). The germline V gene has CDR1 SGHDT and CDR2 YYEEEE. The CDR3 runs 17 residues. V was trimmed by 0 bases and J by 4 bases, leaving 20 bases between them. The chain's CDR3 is CASSLATSGGLLYEQYF. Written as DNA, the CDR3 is TGTGCCAGCAGCTTGGCGACGTCAGGGGGGCTCCTTTACGAGCAGTACTTC. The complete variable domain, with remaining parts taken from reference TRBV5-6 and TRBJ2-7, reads DAGVTQSPTHLIKTRGQQVTLRCSPKSGHDTVSWYQQALGQGPQFIFQYYEEEERQRGNFPDRFSGHQFPNYSSELNVNALLLGDSALYLCASSLATSGGLLYEQYFGPGTRLTVT.

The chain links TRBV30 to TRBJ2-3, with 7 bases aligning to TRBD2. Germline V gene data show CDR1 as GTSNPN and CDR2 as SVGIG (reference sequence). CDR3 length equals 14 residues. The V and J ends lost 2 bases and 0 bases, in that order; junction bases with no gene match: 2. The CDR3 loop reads CAWSRRGSTDTQYF. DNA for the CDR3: TGTGCCTGGAGTCGGCGGGGGAGCACAGATACGCAGTATTTT.

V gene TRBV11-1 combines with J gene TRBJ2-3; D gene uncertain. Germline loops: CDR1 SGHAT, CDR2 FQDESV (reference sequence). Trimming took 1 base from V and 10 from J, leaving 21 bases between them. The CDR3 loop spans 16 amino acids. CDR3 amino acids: CASSLEARYLLGSQYF. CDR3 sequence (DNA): TGTGCCAGCAGCTTAGAGGCGCGCTACCTCCTGGGATCGCAGTATTTT.

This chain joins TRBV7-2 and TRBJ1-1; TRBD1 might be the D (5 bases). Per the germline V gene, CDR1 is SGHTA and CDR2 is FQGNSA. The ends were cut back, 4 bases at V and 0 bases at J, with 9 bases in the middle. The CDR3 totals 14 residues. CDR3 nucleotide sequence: TGTGCCAGCAGCTGGGGACGGCTGAACACTGAAGCTTTCTTT. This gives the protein CASSWGRLNTEAFF.

The CDR3 DNA is TGTGCCAGCAGCTTAGGGAGGGACAGGGGTATAACGTACCAAGAGACCCAGTACTTC. This codes for CASSLGRDRGITYQETQYF. The chain employs TRBV11-2 and TRBJ2-5; TRBD1 agrees at 10 bases. CDR1 and CDR2 from the germline V gene are SGHAT and FQNNGV. The ends lost 1 base at V and 0 bases at J; junction bases unmatched: 11. This CDR3 has 19 residues. Combining the CDR3 with reference TRBV11-2 and TRBJ2-5 gives the whole variable domain EAGVAQSPRYKIIEKRQSVAFWCNPISGHATLYWYQQILGQGPKLLIQFQNNGVVDDSQLPKDRFSAERLKGVDSTLKIQPAKLEDSAVYLCASSLGRDRGITYQETQYFGPGTRLLVL.